This is a list of T cell receptor beta chains from one sample in a study of T cells in localized non-small cell lung cancer. The repertoire was sequenced with immunoSEQ multiplex PCR; TCRdb's copy has only in-frame clones and lacks some. The sample carries approximately 50,000 clones, 85% to 90% recorded once. Sequencing used PBMCs, obtained before any cancer treatment. The receptors come from a man between 35 and 75 years old with stage II lung adenocarcinoma. The CDR3 runs from the conserved cysteine through the conserved F or W. The D gene is left open where the match is weak. Size is omitted from some rows. Given values are once, few, many or a class for expanded clones.

TRBV5-4	TRBJ2-2	NA	once	CASSLDPTGELFF	TGTGCCAGCAGCCTCGACCCCACCGGGGAGCTGTTTTTT
TRBV6-6	TRBJ2-3	NA	NA	CASSQETSPTDTQYF	TGTGCCAGCAGTCAAGAGACTAGTCCCACAGATACGCAGTATTTT
TRBV15	TRBJ1-5	NA	once	CATSRDLGGSNQPQHF	TGTGCCACCAGCAGAGATCTAGGAGGGAGCAATCAGCCCCAGCATTTT
TRBV18	TRBJ2-1	TRBD1	NA	CASSPGTAYNEQFF	TGTGCCAGCTCACCCGGGACAGCCTACAATGAGCAGTTCTTC
TRBV5-1	TRBJ1-1	NA	NA	CASNQGQNTEAFF	TGCGCCAGCAATCAGGGGCAGAACACTGAAGCTTTCTTT
TRBV6-5	TRBJ1-6	NA	NA	CASSKTPFSPLHF	TGTGCCAGCAGTAAGACCCCCTTTTCACCCCTCCACTTT
TRBV2	TRBJ1-2	NA	NA	CASRVEGGAGYGYTF	TGTGCCAGCCGAGTGGAGGGGGGCGCGGGCTATGGCTACACCTTC
TRBV19	TRBJ1-1	NA	NA	CASSMGGRGTEAFF	TGTGCCAGTAGTATGGGGGGCAGGGGAACTGAAGCTTTCTTT
TRBV5-1	TRBJ1-4	TRBD1	NA	CASSPGTGDEKLFF	TGCGCCAGCAGCCCCGGGACAGGGGATGAAAAACTGTTTTTT
TRBV5-1	TRBJ2-3	TRBD1	NA	CASGQGQRVATQYF	TGCGCCAGCGGACAGGGGCAGCGGGTGGCTACGCAGTATTTT
TRBV27	TRBJ1-2	TRBD1	NA	CASSSLSLFPGQGIDGYTF	TGTGCCAGCAGTTCACTTTCCTTATTTCCGGGACAGGGAATAGATGGCTACACCTTC
TRBV30	TRBJ1-4	NA	NA	CAWSAPGVKTGFEKLFF	TGTGCCTGGAGTGCACCAGGGGTGAAGACGGGTTTTGAAAAACTGTTTTTT
TRBV28	TRBJ2-1	TRBD1	NA	CASSLGGQVYNEQFF	TGTGCCAGCAGTTTAGGCGGACAGGTATACAATGAGCAGTTCTTC
TRBV5-1	TRBJ2-5	NA	NA	CASSYLPQGQETQYF	TGCGCCAGCAGCTACCTTCCACAGGGTCAAGAGACCCAGTACTTC
TRBV7-9	TRBJ2-5	NA	NA	CASSLVPAGEETQYF	TGTGCCAGCAGCCTCGTCCCCGCGGGCGAAGAGACCCAGTACTTC
TRBV9	TRBJ2-2	NA	NA	CASSRNVGTGELFF	TGTGCCAGCAGCCGAAACGTTGGCACCGGGGAGCTGTTTTTT
TRBV28	TRBJ2-2	TRBD1	few	CASSLGTMGTGTNTGELFF	TGTGCCAGCAGTTTGGGTACAATGGGGACAGGCACGAACACCGGGGAGCTGTTTTTT
TRBV5-1	TRBJ1-4	NA	NA	CASSLASGAANEKLFF	TGCGCCAGCAGCTTGGCTTCAGGGGCGGCTAATGAAAAACTGTTTTTT
TRBV11-2	TRBJ2-1	NA	NA	CASSKADYNEQFF	TGTGCCAGTTCAAAGGCTGACTACAATGAGCAGTTCTTC
TRBV6-5	TRBJ2-5	NA	NA	CASSYRPYSQETQYF	TGTGCCAGCAGTTACCGACCCTATTCCCAAGAGACCCAGTACTTC
TRBV21-1	TRBJ1-5	NA	NA	CASSKGGTGRQPQHF	TGTGCCAGCAGCAAAGGTGGGACAGGGCGACAGCCCCAGCATTTT
TRBV29-1	TRBJ2-5	NA	once	CSVGPGLAREQYF	TGCAGCGTTGGTCCGGGACTGGCTCGGGAGCAGTACTTC
TRBV4-1	TRBJ2-4	TRBD1	NA	CASSPTGELAKNIQYF	TGCGCCAGCAGCCCCACAGGGGAGTTAGCCAAAAACATTCAGTACTTC
TRBV11-2	TRBJ2-2	NA	NA	CASSQRKLGTGELFF	TGTGCCAGCAGCCAGCGGAAGTTAGGAACCGGGGAGCTGTTTTTT
TRBV19	TRBJ1-2	NA	NA	CATSGEGGYTF	TGTGCCACCTCAGGGGAGGGAGGCTACACCTTC
TRBV5-8	TRBJ1-2	TRBD1	NA	CASSVGTGGDLVYGYTF	TGTGCCAGCAGCGTGGGGACAGGGGGCGATTTAGTCTATGGCTACACCTTC
TRBV28	TRBJ1-2	NA	NA	CASSPDSTNYGYTF	TGTGCCAGCAGTCCGGACTCAACTAACTATGGCTACACCTTC
TRBV30	TRBJ1-1	NA	NA	CAWSVRGATEAFF	TGTGCCTGGAGTGTACGGGGAGCCACTGAAGCTTTCTTT